The text below deals with one T cell receptor (beta chain). What it recognizes is unknown. Germline CDR1 reads DFQATT; CDR2 reads SNEGSKA (reference sequence). With 1 base clipped from V and 3 bases from J, the junction kept 10 bases outside the gene matches. The CDR3 is 16 residues long. This sample stems from a study of blood T cells in healthy people across ages. Study-wide results and caveats: The donors' CMV status was not determined, possibly confounding changes in expanded clonotypes. The study found more naive CD4+ cells and higher diversity in long-lived than aged donors. Getting older went along with TCR beta diversity per million T cells dropping roughly linearly.

With a J-beta primer mix and a sample-barcoded 5' primer, a second PCR ran about 7 to 11 cycles. One entry per CDR3 protein results from TCRdb running MiXCR on the 5' RACE reads. The sample has 1.5 million to 2 million distinct CDR3 sequences, around half seen once. The receptor comes from a woman in her forties in good health. The chain couples TRBV20-1 to TRBJ2-7; 9 bases fit TRBD1. Specimen: blood. The CDR3 sequence is CSARGPGQGVIYEQYF. CDR3 DNA: TGCAGTGCTAGAGGGCCGGGACAGGGAGTAATCTACGAGCAGTACTTC.